This T cell receptor (beta chain) was identified during a study of spatial heterogeneity in lung cancer. Overall study results and limits: Blood showed ubiquitous tumor TCRs more often at resection than at routine follow-up.

Every TCR cDNA molecule bore a unique molecular identifier. TCRdb analysed the 5' RACE reads with MiXCR anew, one entry per CDR3 protein. The sample records about 120,000 distinct CDR3 sequences, 12% being singletons. This clonotype was seen more than once but under ten times. The target antigen is unknown. Time point in this sample: blood at routine non-recurrence follow-up after resection. TCRs were sequenced from unsorted whole RNA of tumor, nontumor lung or PBMC. The specimen was PBMCs, collected at follow-up. This sequence was found in a male donor with early-stage non-small cell lung cancer.

CDR3 in amino acids: CASKAYYEQYF. CDR3 sequence (DNA): TGTGCCAGCAAGGCCTACTACGAGCAGTACTTC. The rearrangement joins TRBV25-1 to TRBJ2-7; D is undetermined. CDR3 length: 11 residues. Trimming removed 7 bases at V and 3 bases at J, with 7 bases between. CDR1 and CDR2 from the germline V gene are MGHDK and SYGVNS.